One and the same sample provided the 18 T cell receptor beta chains below, sequenced in a study of blood T cell repertoires in COVID-19. TCRdb keeps only in-frame clones here, not all; method: immunoSEQ multiplex PCR. The table includes roughly 100,000 clones, about 90% detected once. What was sequenced was peripheral blood. The receptor source for this set is a woman in her sixties with acute or convalescent COVID-19.

This clone was counted a few times. The chain couples TRBV6-8 to TRBJ1-2, with a tentative D call TRBD1 (6 bases). V lost 8 bases, J lost 7 bases, and 11 bases lay in between. The CDR3 has 11 residues. The V gene's germline CDR1 is MNHGY and CDR2 SAAAGT. In DNA form, the CDR3 reads TGTGCCAGCGGCACAGGGATTGGCTACACCTTC. It codes for CASGTGIGYTF.

This chain's CDR3 is CASSPQGSGYTF. CDR3 sequence (DNA): TGTGCCAGTAGTCCACAGGGGTCTGGCTACACCTTC. The V and J genes are TRBV19 and TRBJ1-2, with 7 nucleotides matching TRBD1. V gave up 5 bases and J gave up 7 bases; unmatched junction bases: 4. CDR1 LNHDA and CDR2 SQIVND come from the germline V gene (reference sequence). The CDR3 runs 12 residues.

This chain links TRBV19 with TRBJ2-2; 7 bases agree with TRBD2. J was trimmed by 12 bases and V by 6 bases; bases with no gene match: 1. Germline V lookup: CDR1 LNHDA, CDR2 SQIVND (reference sequence). CDR3 length: 10 residues. CDR3 in DNA: TGTGCCAGTAGGCGGGAGAAGCTGTTTTTT. Encoded protein: CASRREKLFF.

The rearrangement links TRBV5-1 to TRBJ1-4; tentatively, D is TRBD1 (6 bases). The CDR3 contains 15 residues. The germline V gene encodes CDR1 SGHRS and CDR2 YFSETQ. Trimming removed 4 bases at V and 4 bases at J, with 14 bases between. CDR3 loop: CASSTAGQFNEKLFF. The CDR3 DNA reads TGCGCCAGCAGCACCGCTGGACAGTTTAATGAAAAACTGTTTTTT.

The chain uses TRBV9 and TRBJ1-1; no reliable D call. Germline V gene data show CDR1 as SGDLS and CDR2 as YYNGEE. V was clipped by 4 bases and J by 0 bases, with 7 bases between them. CDR3 length: 13 amino acids. CDR3 DNA sequence: TGTGCCAGCAGCTTGAGTATGAACACTGAAGCTTTCTTT. It codes for CASSLSMNTEAFF.

By proportion, this clone is medium-sized. J is TRBJ1-5 and V is TRBV18; TRBD1 matches at 9 bases. V gave up 3 bases and J gave up 4 bases; unmatched junction bases: 1. Germline V gene data show CDR1 as KGHSH and CDR2 as LQKENI. The CDR3 extends over 14 amino acids. CDR3 protein: CASSPGQGNQPQHF. As DNA, the CDR3 is TGTGCCAGCTCACCGGGACAGGGAAATCAGCCCCAGCATTTT.

The CDR3 spells CASSTGGRQFF. CDR3 in DNA: TGTGCCAGCAGCACCGGAGGTAGGCAGTTCTTC. The chain employs TRBV7-3 and TRBJ2-1; D perhaps matches TRBD2 (5 bases). The CDR3 runs 11 residues. V was shortened by 5 bases and J by 12 bases, with 11 bases between the two germline ends. Germline V lookup: CDR1 SGHTA, CDR2 FQGTGA.

The chain employs TRBV5-4 and TRBJ1-6; D unresolved. CDR3 size: 14 residues. The V gene's germline CDR1 is SGHNT and CDR2 YYREEE (reference sequence). The germline V and J ends were trimmed by 4 bases and 7 bases, with 12 bases remaining between them. The CDR3 region is CASSADWSNSPLHF. CDR3 in DNA: TGTGCCAGCAGCGCTGACTGGTCGAATTCACCCCTCCACTTT.

The chain joins TRBV6-5 to TRBJ1-1; D may be TRBD1 (5 bases). Germline assignment: CDR1 MNHEY and CDR2 SVGAGI. There are 15 residues in the CDR3. V was pared by 6 bases and J by 4 bases, with 18 bases between. CDR3 loop: CASRPHGGGGTEAFF. The CDR3 region has the DNA TGTGCCAGCAGGCCCCATGGGGGGGGTGGCACTGAAGCTTTCTTT.

The gene calls are TRBV10-3 and TRBJ2-2; D might be TRBD1 (6 bases). The length of the CDR3 is 17 residues. V dropped 4 bases and J dropped 0 bases, with 15 bases sitting between them. CDR1 is ENHRY and CDR2 is SYGVKD in the germline V gene. CDR3 bases: TGTGCCATCAGTGGAACAGGGCTTGTCGCGAACACCGGGGAGCTGTTTTTT. Translated, it gives CAISGTGLVANTGELFF.

The chain is built from TRBV21-1 and TRBJ1-2. TRBV21-1 is a documented pseudogene. There are 15 residues in the CDR3. The CDR3 DNA sequence: TGTGCCAGCCGCCCCCGACTGGGGTCGCCGGGAGGCTACACCTTC. Translation gives CASRPRLGSPGGYTF.

The chain links TRBV24-1 to TRBJ2-2; 13 bases align to TRBD2. The trim removed 4 bases at V and 6 bases at J, leaving 4 bases unmatched. This CDR3 spans 16 amino acids. CDR1 is KGHDR and CDR2 is SFDVKD in the germline V gene. This CDR3 is CATSERTSGSAGELFF. In DNA form, the CDR3 reads TGTGCCACCAGTGAGCGGACTAGCGGGAGCGCCGGGGAGCTGTTTTTT.

CDR3 sequence reads: CAWRKTGTGANVLTF. DNA for the CDR3: TGTGCCTGGAGGAAGACAGGGACCGGGGCCAACGTCCTGACTTTC. The chain recombines TRBV30 with TRBJ2-6; TRBD1 matches at 7 bases. Germline-derived CDR1 and CDR2 are GTSNPN and SVGIG (reference sequence). The CDR3 sequence is 15 residues long. With 3 bases clipped from V and 4 bases from J, the junction kept 6 bases outside the gene matches. The whole variable domain, remainder taken from reference TRBV30 and TRBJ2-6, is SQTIHQWPATLVQPVGSPLSLECTVEGTSNPNLYWYRQAAGRGLQLLFYSVGIGQISSEVPQNLSASRPQDRQFILSSKKLLLSDSGFYLCAWRKTGTGANVLTFGAGSRLTVL.

The J gene is TRBJ1-3, the V gene TRBV30; D unresolved. Trimming stripped 3 bases from V and 6 bases from J, with 9 bases between. The CDR3 spans 12 residues. Per germline, CDR1 GTSNPN and CDR2 SVGIG (reference sequence). As DNA, the CDR3 is TGTGCCTGGAGGGCAGTGGCAAACACCATATATTTT. Residues: CAWRAVANTIYF.

The chain recombines TRBV27 with TRBJ2-2; 7 nucleotides match TRBD2. V trimming: 6 bases; J trimming: 4 bases; junction bases outside the gene matches: 5. From germline, CDR1 is MNHEY and CDR2 SMNVEV (reference sequence). There are 14 residues in the CDR3. The CDR3 region has the DNA TGTGCCAGCAGCAGACTAGCAGGCACCGGGGAGCTGTTTTTT. It translates to CASSRLAGTGELFF.

The chain combines TRBV7-9 with TRBJ2-5; D is possibly TRBD1 (5 bases). The germline V and J ends were trimmed by 4 bases and 1 base, with 16 bases remaining between them. CDR3 size: 16 residues. Germline V gene data show CDR1 as SEHNR and CDR2 as FQNEAQ (reference sequence). The CDR3 region is CASSSQLRTPQETQYF. CDR3 sequence (DNA): TGTGCCAGCAGCTCCCAACTCAGGACACCCCAAGAGACCCAGTACTTC. The full variable domain, with the rest looked up from reference TRBV7-9 and TRBJ2-5, is DTGVSQNPRHKITKRGQNVTFRCDPISEHNRLYWYRQTLGQGPEFLTYFQNEAQLEKSRLLSDRFSAERPKGSFSTLEIQRTEQGDSAMYLCASSSQLRTPQETQYFGPGTRLLVL.

This clone occurred a few times. The chain combines TRBV2 with TRBJ1-5; D is unresolved. The ends were cut back, 6 bases at V and 2 bases at J, with 8 bases in the middle. The CDR3 is made up of 13 amino acids. In germline, CDR1 is SNHLY, CDR2 FYNNEI. CDR3 loop: CASRSGGNQPQHF. The CDR3 region has the DNA TGTGCCAGCAGGTCAGGCGGCAATCAGCCCCAGCATTTT.

The chain employs TRBV19 and TRBJ1-2; D is unresolved. CDR1 is LNHDA, CDR2 SQIVND, per germline (reference sequence). The CDR3 runs 11 residues. CDR3 loop: CVTGGNYGYTF. CDR3 nucleotide sequence: TGTGTCACCGGCGGTAACTATGGCTACACCTTC.